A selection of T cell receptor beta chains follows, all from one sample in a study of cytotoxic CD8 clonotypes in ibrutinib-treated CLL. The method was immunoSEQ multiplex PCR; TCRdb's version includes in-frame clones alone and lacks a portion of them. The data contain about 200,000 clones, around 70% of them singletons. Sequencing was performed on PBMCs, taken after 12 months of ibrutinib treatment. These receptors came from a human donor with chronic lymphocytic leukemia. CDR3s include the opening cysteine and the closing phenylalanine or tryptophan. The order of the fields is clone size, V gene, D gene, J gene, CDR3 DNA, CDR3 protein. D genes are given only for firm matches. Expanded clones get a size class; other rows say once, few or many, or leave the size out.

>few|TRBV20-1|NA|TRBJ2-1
TGCAGTGCTAGCGGGGTGGATGAGCAGTTCTTC
CSASGVDEQFF
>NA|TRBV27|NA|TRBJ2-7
TGTGCCAGCAGTTTAGGTTCGAGCACTTACGAGCAGTACTTC
CASSLGSSTYEQYF
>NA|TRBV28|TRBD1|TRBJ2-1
TGTGCCAGCAGTCGGGGGACAGGTTACAATGAGCAGTTCTTC
CASSRGTGYNEQFF
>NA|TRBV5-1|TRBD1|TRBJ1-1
TGCGCCAGCAGCTTGGAGGACAGGATAACTCTCTCCTTT
CASSLEDRITLSF
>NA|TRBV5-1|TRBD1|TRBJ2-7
TGCGCCAGCAGCTTGGGACAGGGTGGCGAGCAGTACTTC
CASSLGQGGEQYF
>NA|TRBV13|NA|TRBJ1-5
TGTGCCAGCAGCCTCCAGAGAGGGAACCATTATAGCAATCAGCCCCAGCATTTT
CASSLQRGNHYSNQPQHF
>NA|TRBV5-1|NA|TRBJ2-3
TGCGCCAGCAGCTTGGAGCAGGCTGCAGATACGCAGTATTTT
CASSLEQAADTQYF
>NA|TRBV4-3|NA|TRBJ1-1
TGCGCCAGCAGCCAAGATCGAGGGCCGAACACTGAAGCTTTCTTT
CASSQDRGPNTEAFF
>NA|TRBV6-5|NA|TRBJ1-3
TGTGCCAGCAGTAAGGCATGGGGGGTTGGAAACACCATATATTTT
CASSKAWGVGNTIYF
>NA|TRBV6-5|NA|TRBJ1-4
TGTGCCAGCAGTTACGGTGGACAAATTAATGAAAAACTGTTTTTT
CASSYGGQINEKLFF
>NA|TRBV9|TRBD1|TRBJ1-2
TGTGCCAGCAGCGGGACTGGGACAGGGGGAATCCCTAACTATGGCTACACCTTC
CASSGTGTGGIPNYGYTF
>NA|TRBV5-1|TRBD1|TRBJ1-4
TGCGCCAGCAGGGCAGGGGGCTCTAATGAAAAACTGTTTTTT
CASRAGGSNEKLFF
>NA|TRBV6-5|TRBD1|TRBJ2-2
TGTGCCAGCAGGTCTGACAGGGCGGCCACCGGGGAGCTGTTTTTT
CASRSDRAATGELFF
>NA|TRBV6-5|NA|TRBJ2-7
TGTGCCAGCAGTAGGACAGTGACCTCCTACGAGCAGTACTTC
CASSRTVTSYEQYF
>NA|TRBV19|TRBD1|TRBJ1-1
TGTGCCAGTAGTATCGCGATTATAACCTGGACAGGGGGCAACACTGAAGCTTTCTTT
CASSIAIITWTGGNTEAFF
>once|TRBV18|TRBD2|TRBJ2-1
TGTGCCAGCTCACCAGAAGGACTAGCGGGGGGCCGGGGTCAGTTCTTC
CASSPEGLAGGRGQFF
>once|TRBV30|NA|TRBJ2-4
TGTGCCTGGAGTGATGACAGGAAAAACATTCAGTACTTC
CAWSDDRKNIQYF
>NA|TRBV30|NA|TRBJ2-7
TGTGCCTGGAGTTCTACCGCCTACGAGCAGTACTTC
CAWSSTAYEQYF
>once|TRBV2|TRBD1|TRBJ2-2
TGTGCCAGCAGAAGGACAGGGACCGCCGGGGAGCTGTTTTTT
CASRRTGTAGELFF
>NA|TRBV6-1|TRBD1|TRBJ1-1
TGTGCCAGCAGTCCAGCTGCAGGGGGAGACACTGAAGCTTTCTTT
CASSPAAGGDTEAFF
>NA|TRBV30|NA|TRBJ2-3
TGTGCCTGGAAAGGTGCTCAGGGCACCACAGATACGCAGTATTTT
CAWKGAQGTTDTQYF
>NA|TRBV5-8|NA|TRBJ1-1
TGTGCCAGCAGCCCGTCGTTAGGGGTGGACACTGAAGCTTTCTTT
CASSPSLGVDTEAFF
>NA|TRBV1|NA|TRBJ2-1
TGCACCAGCAGCCAAGGAGCGTCGAGCTCCTACAATGAGCAGTTCTTC
CTSSQGASSSYNEQFF
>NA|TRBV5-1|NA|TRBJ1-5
TGCGCCAGCAGCTTGTTAGGGCAGAGCAATCAGCCCCAGCATTTT
CASSLLGQSNQPQHF
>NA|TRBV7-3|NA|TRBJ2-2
TGTGCCAGCAGCACTAACAGGAACACCGGGGAGCTGTTTTTT
CASSTNRNTGELFF
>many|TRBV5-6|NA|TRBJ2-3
TGTGCCAGCAGCGTTTCACCTAGCGCAGATACGCAGTATTTT
CASSVSPSADTQYF
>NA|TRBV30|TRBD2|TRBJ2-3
TGTGCCTGGAGTCCTAAACTAGCGAGAGCGCAGTATTTT
CAWSPKLARAQYF
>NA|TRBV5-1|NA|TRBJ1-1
TGCGCCAGCAGCTTTTCGGGCCGGAACACTGAAGCTTTCTTT
CASSFSGRNTEAFF
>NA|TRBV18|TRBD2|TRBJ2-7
TGTGCCAGCTCTAAGCCGGGGGGCGAGCAGTACTTC
CASSKPGGEQYF
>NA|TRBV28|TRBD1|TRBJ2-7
TGTGCCAGCAGCACCACGGCGGGACAGGGGGCTGGAGAGCAGTACTTC
CASSTTAGQGAGEQYF
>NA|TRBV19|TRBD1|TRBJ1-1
TGTGCCAGTCGACAGGGCTGGTCCGGGACTGAAGCTTTCTTT
CASRQGWSGTEAFF
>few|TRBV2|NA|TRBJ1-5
TGTGCCAGCCAGGACAGTCTGGGCCCCCAGCATTTT
CASQDSLGPQHF
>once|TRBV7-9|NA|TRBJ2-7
TGTGCCAGCAGCTTAGCAGGTGAAGGGGGCGAGCAGTACTTC
CASSLAGEGGEQYF
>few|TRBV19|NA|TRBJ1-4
TGTGCCAGTAGGAAACTTAACACCGCAACTAATGAAAAACTGTTTTTT
CASRKLNTATNEKLFF
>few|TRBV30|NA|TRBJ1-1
TGTGCCTGGAGTATCCGGCTCGGGGCTTTCTTT
CAWSIRLGAFF
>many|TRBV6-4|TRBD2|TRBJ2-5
TGTGCCCCGGCGGCTAGCGGGGGTACTAGCGGGGTTCAAGAGACCCAGTACTTC
CAPAASGGTSGVQETQYF
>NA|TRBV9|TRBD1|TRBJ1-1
TGTGCCAGCAGCACTCGGACAGGGGGCGCGACGGCTGCTTTCTTT
CASSTRTGGATAAFF
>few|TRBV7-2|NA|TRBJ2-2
TGTGCCAGCACCTTAGCAGGGATCACCGGGGAGCTGTTTTTT
CASTLAGITGELFF
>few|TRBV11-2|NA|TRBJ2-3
TGTGCCAGCAGCTTGGGGGCGGGACTAAGCACAGATACGCAGTATTTT
CASSLGAGLSTDTQYF
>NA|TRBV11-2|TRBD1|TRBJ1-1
TGTGCCAGCAGCCGGACAGGGGTATCAGCTTTCTTT
CASSRTGVSAFF